Each of the 11 T cell receptor beta chains below was sequenced from the same sample in a study of cytomegalovirus exposure and HLA in healthy donors. Primers: 60 Vbeta forward and 13 Jbeta reverse. Using immunoSEQ multiplex PCR, the repertoire was profiled, and TCRdb retains in-frame clones only, with some absent. The sample has fewer than 100,000 clones; 80% are singletons. The specimen was PBMCs. These receptor sequences come from a male donor in good health and CMV-seronegative.

This chain joins TRBV6-6 and TRBJ2-1, with D possibly being TRBD1 (6 bases). Germline V CDR1 and CDR2: MNHNY, SVGAGI (reference sequence). The V end was cut by 5 bases, the J end by 10 bases, with 6 bases between. The CDR3 is made up of 10 amino acids. This CDR3 is CASSGQEQFF. CDR3 in DNA: TGTGCCAGCAGTGGACAGGAGCAGTTCTTC.

This chain joins TRBV27 and TRBJ2-7, with 7 bases aligning to TRBD2. Trimming took 2 bases from V and 2 from J; bases not matched to a gene: 3. CDR3 size: 14 residues. Germline V gene data show CDR1 as MNHEY and CDR2 as SMNVEV (reference sequence). In DNA, the CDR3 is TGTGCCAGCAGTTTAGGTCGGGGGGCCTACGAGCAGTACTTC. It specifies CASSLGRGAYEQYF.

The genes are TRBV5-1 and TRBJ1-1; D gene unclear. Trimming removed 0 bases at V and 1 base at J, with 19 bases between. Germline V lookup: CDR1 SGHRS, CDR2 YFSETQ. The CDR3 spans 18 residues. The DNA for the CDR3 is TGCGCCAGCAGCTTGGCTGGCCAGGCCCTAGCCTCGAACACTGAAGCTTTCTTT. Translating it yields CASSLAGQALASNTEAFF.

Of note for this clone: At one end, the junction sequence differs from germline, possibly due to a read error. This chain connects TRBV15 to TRBJ1-2, with D tentatively TRBD1 (6 bases). Germline CDR1 LNHNV, CDR2 YYDKDF (reference sequence). The CDR3 is made up of 13 amino acids. CDR3 residues: CATSRGNRVGYPF. The DNA for the CDR3 is TGTGCCACCAGCAGAGGGAACAGGGTCGGCTACCCCTTC.

The chain uses TRBV7-2 and TRBJ2-5, with a weak D call TRBD1 (6 bases). This CDR3 is 13 amino acids long. CDR1 is SGHTA and CDR2 is FQGNSA in the germline V gene. V was clipped by 5 bases and J by 5 bases, with 12 bases between them. The CDR3 protein is CASSPTGSETQYF. CDR3 nucleotides: TGTGCCAGCAGCCCGACAGGTTCGGAGACCCAGTACTTC.

The CDR3 DNA sequence: TGTGCCAGCTCACAAGAAACAGGGTGGGGCTACGAGCAGTACTTC. Translated: CASSQETGWGYEQYF. This chain connects TRBV18 to TRBJ2-7; D may be TRBD1 (6 bases). The V gene lost 4 bases and the J gene lost 3 bases, with 16 bases spanning the gap. The CDR3 is 15 residues long. Looked up from germline, CDR1 is KGHSH and CDR2 is LQKENI.

This rearrangement joins TRBV5-6 to TRBJ2-1; D remains unclear. CDR1 and CDR2 from the germline V gene are SGHDT and YYEEEE. The CDR3 loop spans 17 amino acids. V lost 4 bases, J lost 4 bases, and 21 bases lay in between. The CDR3 DNA reads TGTGCCAGCAGCCCCCGGTTGGAGCCCCACTTATACAATGAGCAGTTCTTC. Encoded protein: CASSPRLEPHLYNEQFF.

The chain recombines TRBV7-2 with TRBJ2-7; the match to TRBD2 covers 13 bases. The V gene end was trimmed by 5 bases and the J gene end by 3 bases; junction bases not matched to a gene: 4. This CDR3 is 15 amino acids long. Germline lookup yields CDR1 SGHTA and CDR2 FQGNSA. CDR3 protein: CASSPRTSGGYEQYF. Written as DNA, the CDR3 is TGTGCCAGCAGCCCCCGGACTAGCGGGGGCTACGAGCAGTACTTC.

The gene calls are TRBV28 and TRBJ2-1, with unresolved D. The ends were cut back, 3 bases at V and 7 bases at J, with 4 bases in the middle. The CDR3 is made up of 11 amino acids. Germline loops: CDR1 MDHEN, CDR2 SYDVKM. CDR3 coding DNA: TGTGCCAGCAGTTTTAAAAATGAGCAGTTCTTC. Translation gives CASSFKNEQFF.

This chain links TRBV30 with TRBJ2-3; D is possibly TRBD2 (6 bases). Trimming took 2 bases from V and 3 from J, leaving 12 bases between them. Looked up from germline, CDR1 is GTSNPN and CDR2 is SVGIG (reference sequence). The CDR3 is 14 amino acids. The CDR3, as DNA: TGTGCCTGGAGTATGCTAGCGCTTACAGATACGCAGTATTTT. Translating gives CAWSMLALTDTQYF. Variable domain in full (rest from reference TRBV30 and TRBJ2-3): SQTIHQWPATLVQPVGSPLSLECTVEGTSNPNLYWYRQAAGRGLQLLFYSVGIGQISSEVPQNLSASRPQDRQFILSSKKLLLSDSGFYLCAWSMLALTDTQYFGPGTRLTVL.

The chain employs TRBV2 and TRBJ2-3; 7 bases fit TRBD1. Trimming removed 5 bases from V and 2 bases from J; junction bases left unmatched: 10. The CDR3 covers 16 residues. CDR1 and CDR2 from the germline V gene are SNHLY and FYNNEI. The CDR3 spells CASSNQKGAFTDTQYF. CDR3 sequence (DNA): TGTGCCAGCAGTAATCAAAAGGGGGCTTTCACAGATACGCAGTATTTT.